The T cell receptor beta chain described here comes from a study of blood T cells in healthy people across ages. Ranging in age from about 6 to 95, the donors were healthy Caucasian individuals from Russia. This clonotype has just a few counts. The antigen is unknown. Findings and limits, study-wide: Higher diversity, along with more naive CD4+ cells, distinguished long-lived donors from aged donors.

Germline V gives CDR1 SGHTA, CDR2 FQGNSA. The CDR3 has 14 residues. V shed 2 bases and J shed 0 bases, with 4 bases lying between them. Using a J-beta primer mix together with a sample-barcoded 5' primer, a second PCR was run for about 6 to 12 cycles. Researchers report that a template-switch adaptor with 12 random nucleotides tagged each cDNA molecule. MiXCR was run by TCRdb on the 5' RACE reads, yielding one entry per CDR3 protein. The profile covers approximately 1.5 million distinct CDR3 sequences, with about 31% appearing a single time and approximately 10% taken by the ten largest. V is TRBV7-2 and J is TRBJ2-2, with no clear D. Input material: blood. The clonotype was recovered from a woman aged 25 to 39 in good health. The CDR3 loop reads CASSLLSNTGELFF. The CDR3 nucleotides read TGTGCCAGCAGCTTACTGTCGAACACCGGGGAGCTGTTTTTT.